These 17 T cell receptor beta chains were sequenced from one sample in a study of a mutant IDH1 vaccine in newly diagnosed glioma. Time point meaning: week 5, during vaccination. A single vaccine dose contained 300 ug of mutant IDH1 20-mer peptide, and topical imiquimod was used with it. These receptors' targets are unknown. Repertoires were generated with immunoSEQ multiplex PCR, while TCRdb's copy carries only in-frame clones and drops some. The sample records approximately 61,000 clones, 80% to 90% being singletons. The sample in question was PBMCs, obtained from a glioma patient whose treatment included an IDH1 peptide vaccine. The receptors stem from a woman aged 45-59 years with glioma.

The J gene is TRBJ2-1, the V gene TRBV4-1; 11 nucleotides match TRBD2. Germline V CDR1 and CDR2: MGHRA, YSYEKL. V was pared by 0 bases and J by 9 bases, with 7 bases of the junction left unmatched. This CDR3 contains 16 residues. The CDR3, as DNA: TGCGCCAGCAGCCAAGATCTAGCGGGGGGCCCGGGTGAGCAGTTCTTC. This codes for CASSQDLAGGPGEQFF.

The table lists this clone with a count of one. This sequence joins TRBV5-5 and TRBJ2-7; D is unclear. The CDR3 is 11 residues long. V was cut by 4 bases and J by 5 bases, with 7 bases left in between. Germline CDR1 and CDR2: SGHKS and YYEKEE (reference sequence). CDR3 protein: CASSQDNEQYF. CDR3 nucleotide sequence: TGTGCCAGCAGCCAAGATAACGAGCAGTACTTC.

This chain connects TRBV9 to TRBJ1-6; D is unresolved. CDR1 is SGDLS, CDR2 YYNGEE, per germline. The CDR3 consists of 13 residues. Trimming cost V 0 bases and J 10 bases, with 8 bases left between them. The CDR3: CASSVGGGSPLHF. As DNA, the CDR3 is TGTGCCAGCAGCGTAGGTGGTGGATCACCCCTCCACTTT.

The chain employs TRBV27 and TRBJ2-2; D remains unclear. The CDR3 has 14 amino acids. Trimming took off 0 bases at V and 4 bases at J, with 6 bases between the two ends. Germline V CDR1 and CDR2: MNHEY, SMNVEV (reference sequence). DNA for the CDR3: TGTGCCAGCAGTTTATCTGCTCGCACCGGGGAGCTGTTTTTT. This gives the protein CASSLSARTGELFF.

This clone was seen a handful of times. The chain carries TRBV7-9 and TRBJ2-5; 9 bases agree with TRBD1. The CDR3 contains 13 residues. V shed 6 bases, J shed 5 bases, and the junction held 4 bases outside the gene matches. Looked up from germline, CDR1 is SEHNR and CDR2 is FQNEAQ (reference sequence). The CDR3 DNA sequence: TGTGCCAGCAGAAACACAGGGGGCGAGACCCAGTACTTC. It codes for CASRNTGGETQYF.

This clone was detected only a few times. The V and J genes are TRBV7-8 and TRBJ1-5; perhaps TRBD1 as D (6 bases). Trimming took 1 base from V and 1 from J, leaving 14 bases between them. The CDR3 extends over 17 amino acids. Germline values: CDR1 SGHVS, CDR2 FQNEAQ. CDR3 residues: CASSLEGHGSSNQPQHF. The CDR3 nucleotides are TGTGCCAGCAGCTTAGAGGGACATGGGTCGAGCAATCAGCCCCAGCATTTT.

V is TRBV6-6 and J is TRBJ1-5; no firm D call. V was pared by 6 bases and J by 0 bases, with 12 bases between. Germline assignment: CDR1 MNHNY and CDR2 SVGAGI (reference sequence). There are 15 residues in the CDR3. For the CDR3, the DNA is TGTGCCAGCAGCCAAGACGCCTATAGCAATCAGCCCCAGCATTTT. Protein sequence: CASSQDAYSNQPQHF.

The chain couples TRBV19 to TRBJ2-1; TRBD1 matches 9 bases. The V and J ends lost 3 bases and 8 bases, in that order; junction bases with no gene match: 11. Germline CDR1 LNHDA, CDR2 SQIVND (reference sequence). This CDR3 has 16 amino acids. CDR3 nucleotides: TGTGCCAGTAGTATTCTCGGGACAGGGCGGATTGATGAGCAGTTCTTC. This encodes CASSILGTGRIDEQFF.

The rearrangement joins TRBV7-9 to TRBJ1-2; TRBD1 matches 7 bases. Germline CDR1 is SEHNR and CDR2 is FQNEAQ (reference sequence). CDR3 length: 15 amino acids. V trimming: 5 bases; J trimming: 4 bases; junction bases outside the gene matches: 10. CDR3 sequence (DNA): TGTGCCAGCAGCGCCGGGACAGTGGATTTCTATGGCTACACCTTC. It is translated as CASSAGTVDFYGYTF.

The CDR3 sequence is CASSLDGTGDETQYF. Written as DNA, the CDR3 is TGCGCCAGCAGCTTGGATGGGACAGGGGACGAGACCCAGTACTTC. The genes are TRBV5-1 and TRBJ2-5, with 10 bases that match TRBD1. Germline V gene data show CDR1 as SGHRS and CDR2 as YFSETQ. V gave up 0 bases and J gave up 5 bases; unmatched junction bases: 4. There are 15 residues in the CDR3.

By its share, this clone is medium-sized. This chain connects TRBV6-1 to TRBJ2-7; 11 nucleotides line up with TRBD1. Germline CDR1 is MNHNS and CDR2 is SASEGT. J lost 0 bases, V lost 5 bases, and 3 bases had no gene match. CDR3 length: 15 residues. CDR3 in amino acids: CASSSGTGGSYEQYF. The CDR3 nucleotides are TGTGCCAGCAGTTCCGGGACAGGGGGCTCCTACGAGCAGTACTTC.

V is TRBV6-5 and J is TRBJ1-2; D might be TRBD1 (6 bases). The CDR3 extends over 14 amino acids. The V end lost 2 bases, the J end lost 8 bases, and 15 bases lay between the germline ends. CDR1 is MNHEY and CDR2 is SVGAGI in the germline V gene. This CDR3 is CASSYGQGKLGYTF. Here the CDR3 DNA reads TGTGCCAGCAGTTACGGCCAGGGGAAGTTGGGCTACACCTTC.

The chain uses TRBV9 and TRBJ2-2; TRBD1 matches 10 bases. The V segment lost 3 bases and the J segment 4 bases; nucleotides outside the gene matches: 0. Germline-derived CDR1 and CDR2 are SGDLS and YYNGEE. The CDR3 has 14 amino acids. CDR3 loop: CASSGTGGTGELFF. CDR3 sequence (DNA): TGTGCCAGCAGCGGGACAGGGGGCACCGGGGAGCTGTTTTTT.

The V call is TRBV20-1, the J call TRBJ1-3; D unresolved. Deletions cut 5 bases from V and 2 bases from J, with 4 bases between. CDR1 is DFQATT and CDR2 is SNEGSKA in the germline V gene (reference sequence). The CDR3 totals 11 residues. The CDR3 spells CSAGTGNTIYF. The CDR3 nucleotides read TGCAGTGCTGGGACTGGAAACACCATATATTTT.

This chain joins TRBV28 and TRBJ1-2; D might be TRBD1 (6 bases). CDR3 length: 15 amino acids. CDR1 and CDR2 from the germline V gene are MDHEN and SYDVKM. The V gene lost 6 bases and the J gene lost 7 bases, with 21 bases spanning the gap. The CDR3 DNA follows: TGTGCCAGCAGCATAGGGGGGGAGGGAATCGGTGGCTACACCTTC. Translating gives CASSIGGEGIGGYTF.

The chain carries TRBV7-2 and TRBJ1-3; 10 bases agree with TRBD1. This CDR3 has 18 amino acids. Losses at the gene ends were 6 bases for V and 2 bases for J; bases not matched to a gene: 13. Germline values: CDR1 SGHTA, CDR2 FQGNSA. CDR3 sequence reads: CASSYYGTGAVAGNTIYF. CDR3 nucleotides: TGTGCCAGCAGTTATTACGGGACAGGGGCCGTAGCTGGAAACACCATATATTTT.

This chain links TRBV7-2 with TRBJ1-1; the D gene is possibly TRBD1 (6 bases). CDR1 and CDR2 from the germline V gene are SGHTA and FQGNSA. The CDR3 length is 14 residues. V lost 4 bases to trimming and J lost 2 bases, with 11 bases between them. CDR3 nucleotide sequence: TGTGCCAGCAGCTACAGGGTTTTCAACACTGAAGCTTTCTTT. This sequence encodes CASSYRVFNTEAFF.